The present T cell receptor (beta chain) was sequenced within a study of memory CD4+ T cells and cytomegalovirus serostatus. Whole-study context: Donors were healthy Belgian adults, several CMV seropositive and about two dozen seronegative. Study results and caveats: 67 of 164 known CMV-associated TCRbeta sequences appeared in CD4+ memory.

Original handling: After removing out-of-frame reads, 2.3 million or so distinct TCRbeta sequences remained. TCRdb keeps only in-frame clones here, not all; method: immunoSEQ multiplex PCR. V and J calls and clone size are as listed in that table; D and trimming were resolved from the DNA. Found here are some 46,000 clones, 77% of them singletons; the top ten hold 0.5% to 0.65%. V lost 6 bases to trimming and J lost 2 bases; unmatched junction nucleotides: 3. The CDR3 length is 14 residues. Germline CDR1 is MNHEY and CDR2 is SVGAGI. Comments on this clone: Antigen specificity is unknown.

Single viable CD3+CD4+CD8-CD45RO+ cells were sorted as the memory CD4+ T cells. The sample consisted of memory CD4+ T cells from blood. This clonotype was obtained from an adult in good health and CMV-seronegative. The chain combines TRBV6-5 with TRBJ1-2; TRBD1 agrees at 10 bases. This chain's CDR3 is CASRRDRGNYGYTF. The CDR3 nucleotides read TGTGCCAGCAGAAGGGACAGGGGAAACTATGGCTACACCTTC.